What follows are 7 T cell receptor beta chains derived from one specimen sequenced in a study of blood T cell repertoires in COVID-19. Sequencing was performed with immunoSEQ multiplex PCR; in TCRdb, only in-frame clones are kept and a portion is missing. The sample contains a few hundred thousand clones, more than 65% of which appear only once. The sequencing input was peripheral blood. All receptors come from a young woman with acute or convalescent COVID-19.

CDR3 amino acids: CASSHSGLAGAGYNEQFF. The CDR3 nucleotides are TGTGCCAGCAGCCATAGCGGGCTAGCGGGAGCTGGGTACAATGAGCAGTTCTTC. This rearrangement joins TRBV3-1 (or the pseudogene TRBV3-2) to TRBJ2-1; 10 bases agree with TRBD2. Germline V gene sequence: CDR1 LGHDT, CDR2 YNNKEL (reference sequence). The CDR3 runs 18 residues. V lost 3 bases and J lost 4; bases outside the gene matches: 12.

The CDR3 spells CASTRGGVGNTIYF. CDR3 in DNA: TGTGCCAGCACCAGGGGAGGGGTGGGAAACACCATATATTTT. The genes are TRBV28 and TRBJ1-3, with D perhaps TRBD1 (6 bases). There are 14 residues in the CDR3. V lost 7 bases and J lost 4, with 14 bases in between. Germline CDR1 is MDHEN and CDR2 is SYDVKM.

This chain uses TRBV18 with TRBJ1-3, with D possibly being TRBD1 (5 bases). From germline, CDR1 is KGHSH and CDR2 LQKENI. This CDR3 is built from 15 residues. Trimming cost V 3 bases and J 4 bases, with 13 bases left between them. This CDR3 is CASSPPGGHGNTIYF. CDR3 nucleotides: TGTGCCAGCTCACCCCCCGGGGGTCACGGAAACACCATATATTTT.

The chain combines TRBV19 with TRBJ1-6, with D uncertain. The CDR3 covers 12 residues. The V and J ends lost 11 bases and 8 bases respectively, with 13 bases between them. Germline values: CDR1 LNHDA, CDR2 SQIVND (reference sequence). CDR3 bases: TGTGCCTGCGGCAGGAGGGATTCACCCCTCCACTTT. Its translation: CACGRRDSPLHF.

The genes are TRBV10-2 and TRBJ2-1; maybe TRBD2 (7 bases). The germline V gene has CDR1 WSHSY and CDR2 SAAADI. The CDR3 runs 16 residues. The V end lost 4 bases, the J end lost 2 bases, and 15 bases lay between the germline ends. CDR3: CASSGGGGTTYNEQFF. DNA of the CDR3: TGCGCCAGCAGTGGTGGGGGCGGGACTACCTACAATGAGCAGTTCTTC.

The chain combines TRBV19 with TRBJ2-1, with 10 bases matching TRBD2. This CDR3 spans 17 amino acids. Germline values: CDR1 LNHDA, CDR2 SQIVND (reference sequence). The trim removed 1 base at V and 8 bases at J, leaving 11 bases unmatched. The DNA of the CDR3 is TGTGCCAGTAGTATAGTGGCTAGCGGGAGTCTGGGTGATGAGCAGTTCTTC. It yields the protein CASSIVASGSLGDEQFF. Full variable domain (missing parts from reference TRBV19 and TRBJ2-1): DGGITQSPKYLFRKEGQNVTLSCEQNLNHDAMYWYRQDPGQGLRLIYYSQIVNDFQKGDIAEGYSVSREKKESFPLTVTSAQKNPTAFYLCASSIVASGSLGDEQFFGPGTRLTVL.

This chain links TRBV5-4 with TRBJ1-4, with TRBD1 matching over 10 bases. CDR3 size: 17 residues. CDR1 is SGHNT, CDR2 YYREEE, per germline (reference sequence). The V gene end was trimmed by 2 bases and the J gene end by 7 bases; junction bases not matched to a gene: 11. The CDR3, as DNA: TGTGCCAGCAGCTTAAAAAAGGGACAGGGGAAATTTGAAAAACTGTTTTTT. The encoded protein is CASSLKKGQGKFEKLFF.